This paragraph covers one TCR beta chain sequence. Its antigen is as yet unknown. The read terminates 3 residues before the CDR3 end, so the remaining end is supplied by the germline J gene. Genomic DNA, averaging 1200 ng per sample, yielded TCR beta CDR3 via immunoSEQ. The assay was immunoSEQ multiplex PCR, and TCRdb's table has in-frame clones only and misses some. This table lists about 32,000 clones. Germline trimming cut 0 bases from V and 4 bases from J; bases unmatched to any gene: 4. The CDR3 is made up of 15 amino acids. Germline V gives CDR1 LNHNV, CDR2 YYDKDF (reference sequence). This specimen belongs to a study of T cells in women clearing cervical HPV infection. Study-level results: Effector/memory and HPV-specific T cells were not isolated, and association timing is unknown.

The source material was blood buffy coat. The V gene is TRBV15, the J gene TRBJ2-5; 8 bases align to TRBD2. The clonotype originates from a woman aged 18-69 years with a cervical HPV16 infection that either progressed to CIN3+ or cleared (not recorded which). The CDR3: CATSRDRGGPETQYF. The covered CDR3 bases are TGTGCCACCAGCAGAGATCGGGGGGGTCCAGAGACC.